These T cell receptor beta chains were read from a single sample in a study of blood T cell repertoires in COVID-19. Only in-frame clones appear in the TCRdb table, and some are missing; sequencing was by immunoSEQ multiplex PCR. Here the sample spans just over 35,000 clones, approximately 80% being singletons. Sequences were obtained from peripheral blood. Every receptor here comes from a human donor in a cohort sampled during active or convalescent COVID-19. The donor label of this sample is uncertain. Both conserved end residues are part of each CDR3. The D gene is left open where the match is weak. Clone sizes are given selectively: once, few, many, or a class where the clone is expanded.

v_gene: TRBV24-1
j_gene: TRBJ2-2
d_gene: TRBD1
abundance: -
CDR3nt: TGTGCCACACAAGACAGGGTCGACGGGGAGCTGTTTTTT
CDR3aa: CATQDRVDGELFF

v_gene: TRBV29-1
j_gene: TRBJ2-7
d_gene: TRBD2
abundance: -
CDR3nt: TGCAGCGTCTTCGGACTAGCGGGAGAGGAGCAGTACTTC
CDR3aa: CSVFGLAGEEQYF

v_gene: TRBV4-3
j_gene: TRBJ2-1
d_gene: TRBD2
abundance: -
CDR3nt: TGCGCCAGCAGCCAAATTAACCCTCTGAGCGGGAGTTACAATGAGCAGTTCTTC
CDR3aa: CASSQINPLSGSYNEQFF

v_gene: TRBV7-9
j_gene: TRBJ2-1
d_gene: TRBD2
abundance: -
CDR3nt: TGTGCCAGCAGCTCCCGGACTAGCGGGAGGACCTTCCGTTTCAATGAGCAGTTCTTC
CDR3aa: CASSSRTSGRTFRFNEQFF

v_gene: TRBV3-1/TRBV3-2
j_gene: TRBJ1-3
d_gene: -
abundance: -
CDR3nt: TGTGCCAGCAGCCAAGCGGGGTTTGGAAACACCATATATTTT
CDR3aa: CASSQAGFGNTIYF

v_gene: TRBV18
j_gene: TRBJ1-2
d_gene: TRBD1
abundance: once
CDR3nt: TGTGCCAGCTCACCACAGCTGGACAGGGGCGGAAACTATGGCTACACCTTC
CDR3aa: CASSPQLDRGGNYGYTF

v_gene: TRBV27
j_gene: TRBJ1-5
d_gene: -
abundance: -
CDR3nt: TGTGCCAGCAGTATGGGTGGAGTAGGTCAGCCCCAGCATTTT
CDR3aa: CASSMGGVGQPQHF

v_gene: TRBV7-2
j_gene: TRBJ2-7
d_gene: TRBD1
abundance: -
CDR3nt: TGTGCCAGCAGCTGGACCGGGACAGGGGGCTACGAGCAGTACTTC
CDR3aa: CASSWTGTGGYEQYF

v_gene: TRBV5-1
j_gene: TRBJ2-5
d_gene: -
abundance: -
CDR3nt: TGCGCCAGCAGCCTGATGACAGGCCAAGAGACCCAGTACTTC
CDR3aa: CASSLMTGQETQYF

v_gene: TRBV3-1/TRBV3-2
j_gene: TRBJ2-6
d_gene: -
abundance: -
CDR3nt: TGTGCCAGCAGCCTGGGCCCCCCCTCTGGGGCCAACGTCCTGACTTTC
CDR3aa: CASSLGPPSGANVLTF

v_gene: TRBV12-2
j_gene: TRBJ1-5
d_gene: -
abundance: -
CDR3nt: TGTGCAAGTCGCGAGCAGGGTAACAATCAGCCCCAGCATTTT
CDR3aa: CASREQGNNQPQHF

v_gene: TRBV5-1
j_gene: TRBJ2-1
d_gene: TRBD2
abundance: -
CDR3nt: TGCGCCAGCAGCTTCCAACTAGCGGGCAATGAGCAGTTCTTC
CDR3aa: CASSFQLAGNEQFF

v_gene: TRBV15
j_gene: TRBJ1-1
d_gene: -
abundance: -
CDR3nt: TGTGCCACCGGACCGGGGGATCGTCCCATGAACACTGAAGCTTTCTTT
CDR3aa: CATGPGDRPMNTEAFF

v_gene: TRBV29-1
j_gene: TRBJ1-2
d_gene: -
abundance: -
CDR3nt: TGCAGCGTTGAAGTCACGGAGGGAATAGGCTACACCTTC
CDR3aa: CSVEVTEGIGYTF

v_gene: TRBV2
j_gene: TRBJ1-1
d_gene: TRBD1
abundance: -
CDR3nt: TGTGCCAGCAACAAACAGGGGGGGACCCTAAGCGCTTTCTTT
CDR3aa: CASNKQGGTLSAFF

v_gene: TRBV7-9
j_gene: TRBJ2-2
d_gene: -
abundance: once
CDR3nt: TGTGCCAGCAGTTGGTTTAGCGGCGGAGTCGACGGGGAGCTGTTTTTT
CDR3aa: CASSWFSGGVDGELFF

v_gene: TRBV9
j_gene: TRBJ1-1
d_gene: -
abundance: -
CDR3nt: TGTGCCAGCAGCTCACAGGGTTTCACTGAAGCTTTCTTT
CDR3aa: CASSSQGFTEAFF

v_gene: TRBV11-2
j_gene: TRBJ1-1
d_gene: -
abundance: -
CDR3nt: TGTGCCAGCAGCTTAGGTACTAATCGGCTTACGAACACTGAAGCTTTCTTT
CDR3aa: CASSLGTNRLTNTEAFF

v_gene: TRBV7-9
j_gene: TRBJ2-7
d_gene: -
abundance: -
CDR3nt: TGTGCCAGCAGCTTAGCTAGTCGGGGCTACGAGCAGTACTTC
CDR3aa: CASSLASRGYEQYF

v_gene: TRBV24-1
j_gene: TRBJ1-5
d_gene: -
abundance: -
CDR3nt: TGTGCCACCCCCTGTGGAGGGGATAATCAGCCCCAGCATTTT
CDR3aa: CATPCGGDNQPQHF

v_gene: TRBV7-9
j_gene: TRBJ2-5
d_gene: TRBD2
abundance: -
CDR3nt: TGTGCCAGCAGCTCGGGCGGGAGAATGGGAGAGACCCAGTACTTC
CDR3aa: CASSSGGRMGETQYF

v_gene: TRBV24-1
j_gene: TRBJ1-5
d_gene: TRBD1
abundance: -
CDR3nt: TGTGCCACCAGTGGCGGGACAGCCTATCAGCCCCAGCATTTT
CDR3aa: CATSGGTAYQPQHF

v_gene: TRBV7-2
j_gene: TRBJ2-2
d_gene: -
abundance: -
CDR3nt: TGTGCCAGCAGCATGTACAGGGTCACCGGGGAGCTGTTTTTT
CDR3aa: CASSMYRVTGELFF

v_gene: TRBV12-5
j_gene: TRBJ1-3
d_gene: -
abundance: -
CDR3nt: TGTGCTAGTCGGACTGCCTCTGGAAACACCATATATTTT
CDR3aa: CASRTASGNTIYF

v_gene: TRBV11-2
j_gene: TRBJ2-7
d_gene: -
abundance: -
CDR3nt: TGTGCCAGCAGCCGGGTCTTTGGCTACGAGCAGTACTTC
CDR3aa: CASSRVFGYEQYF

v_gene: TRBV6-4
j_gene: TRBJ2-1
d_gene: TRBD2
abundance: -
CDR3nt: TGTGCCAGCAGTGTACTAGCGGGAAGGAATGAGCAGTTCTTC
CDR3aa: CASSVLAGRNEQFF

v_gene: TRBV5-5
j_gene: TRBJ2-7
d_gene: TRBD2
abundance: -
CDR3nt: TGTGCCAGCAGCGGAACTAGCGGGTTCTACGAGCAGTACTTC
CDR3aa: CASSGTSGFYEQYF

v_gene: TRBV6-4
j_gene: TRBJ2-2
d_gene: -
abundance: -
CDR3nt: TGTGCCAGCAGTGACTCGTGGCCAGCCCGGGCCGGGGAGCTGTTTTTT
CDR3aa: CASSDSWPARAGELFF

v_gene: TRBV28
j_gene: TRBJ2-5
d_gene: TRBD1
abundance: -
CDR3nt: TGTGCCAGCACCCCAGGGACAGGGGGCTTAAAGACCCAGTACTTC
CDR3aa: CASTPGTGGLKTQYF

v_gene: TRBV12-3/TRBV12-4
j_gene: TRBJ2-7
d_gene: -
abundance: -
CDR3nt: TGTGCCAGCAGTTCCCCGGGGTACGACGAGCAGTACTTC
CDR3aa: CASSSPGYDEQYF

v_gene: TRBV4-3
j_gene: TRBJ2-7
d_gene: -
abundance: few
CDR3nt: TGCGCCAGCAGCCAAGATCGGGGCTACGAGCAGTACTTC
CDR3aa: CASSQDRGYEQYF

v_gene: TRBV11-2
j_gene: TRBJ2-1
d_gene: -
abundance: -
CDR3nt: TGTGCCAGCAGCTTAGTTTCATCCTACAATGAGCAGTTCTTC
CDR3aa: CASSLVSSYNEQFF

v_gene: TRBV5-1
j_gene: TRBJ2-7
d_gene: -
abundance: -
CDR3nt: TGCGCCAGCAGCGCCCAGCTCTCTAGTAGAGTCGAGCAGTACTTC
CDR3aa: CASSAQLSSRVEQYF

v_gene: TRBV2
j_gene: TRBJ2-7
d_gene: TRBD2
abundance: once
CDR3nt: TGTGCCAGCAGGGGGTGGACTAGTAGCTACGAGCAGTACTTC
CDR3aa: CASRGWTSSYEQYF

v_gene: TRBV3-1/TRBV3-2
j_gene: TRBJ2-7
d_gene: -
abundance: -
CDR3nt: TGTGCCAGCAGCCAAGATTTCGGGAGTCCCTACGAGCAGTACTTC
CDR3aa: CASSQDFGSPYEQYF

v_gene: TRBV7-3
j_gene: TRBJ2-3
d_gene: TRBD2
abundance: -
CDR3nt: TGTGCCAGCAGCTCCCCGGCTAGCGGGAGGGGAGATACGCAGTATTTT
CDR3aa: CASSSPASGRGDTQYF

v_gene: TRBV4-2
j_gene: TRBJ2-1
d_gene: TRBD2
abundance: -
CDR3nt: TGTGCCAGCAGCCAAGATACTAGCGGGATCTACAATGAGCAGTTCTTC
CDR3aa: CASSQDTSGIYNEQFF

v_gene: TRBV3-1/TRBV3-2
j_gene: TRBJ2-5
d_gene: -
abundance: -
CDR3nt: TGTGCCAGCAGCCAACGCACCGGGATGACCCAGTACTTC
CDR3aa: CASSQRTGMTQYF

v_gene: TRBV4-2
j_gene: TRBJ2-1
d_gene: -
abundance: -
CDR3nt: TGTGCCAGCAGCCAAGATAGCGAGTTTATTACGTTTACCACCTACAATGAGCAGTTCTTC
CDR3aa: CASSQDSEFITFTTYNEQFF

v_gene: TRBV6-5
j_gene: TRBJ1-5
d_gene: -
abundance: -
CDR3nt: TGTGCCAGCAGCTCGACAGGATCTAGCAATCAGCCCCAGCATTTT
CDR3aa: CASSSTGSSNQPQHF

v_gene: TRBV19
j_gene: TRBJ1-5
d_gene: TRBD1
abundance: -
CDR3nt: TGTGCCAGTAAAGAGAGGACAGGTAGCAATCAGCCCCAGCATTTT
CDR3aa: CASKERTGSNQPQHF

v_gene: TRBV7-3
j_gene: TRBJ1-4
d_gene: TRBD1
abundance: -
CDR3nt: TGTGCCAGCAGCCCAGGGGTGGACAGGGCCGAAAAACTGTTTTTT
CDR3aa: CASSPGVDRAEKLFF

v_gene: TRBV3-1/TRBV3-2
j_gene: TRBJ1-2
d_gene: TRBD1
abundance: -
CDR3nt: TGTGCCAGCAGCCACCCAGGACAGGGGTATGGCTACACCTTC
CDR3aa: CASSHPGQGYGYTF

v_gene: TRBV27
j_gene: TRBJ2-2
d_gene: -
abundance: -
CDR3nt: TGTGCCAGCAGTTTATCCGGCAGGGGCTTGGACACCGGGGAGCTGTTTTTT
CDR3aa: CASSLSGRGLDTGELFF

v_gene: TRBV19
j_gene: TRBJ1-2
d_gene: TRBD1
abundance: -
CDR3nt: TGTGCCAGTAATGGACAGGGGGAAATCTATGGCTACACCTTC
CDR3aa: CASNGQGEIYGYTF

v_gene: TRBV30
j_gene: TRBJ2-2
d_gene: TRBD1
abundance: -
CDR3nt: TGTGCCTGGAGTACGGGACAGGGAGTGTCGGGGGAGCTGTTTTTT
CDR3aa: CAWSTGQGVSGELFF

v_gene: TRBV5-1
j_gene: TRBJ2-1
d_gene: TRBD2
abundance: -
CDR3nt: TGCGCCAGCAGCTTGGGACTAGCGGGAGTCAATGAGCAGTTCTTC
CDR3aa: CASSLGLAGVNEQFF

v_gene: TRBV3-1/TRBV3-2
j_gene: TRBJ2-1
d_gene: TRBD2
abundance: -
CDR3nt: TGTGCCAGCAGCCAAGGAGGGACTAGCGGTGCTGAGCAGTTCTTC
CDR3aa: CASSQGGTSGAEQFF

v_gene: TRBV7-3
j_gene: TRBJ2-1
d_gene: TRBD1
abundance: -
CDR3nt: TGTGCCAGCAGCTCCTCCGGGACAGTAGTAGATGAGCAGTTCTTC
CDR3aa: CASSSSGTVVDEQFF

v_gene: TRBV19
j_gene: TRBJ2-7
d_gene: TRBD1
abundance: -
CDR3nt: TGTGCCAGTAGTATCTCCCACAGGGGACGAAACGAGCAGTACTTC
CDR3aa: CASSISHRGRNEQYF

v_gene: TRBV10-1
j_gene: TRBJ2-7
d_gene: TRBD1
abundance: -
CDR3nt: TGCGCCAGCAGTGAGGCCCTTGACAGGGGGCGTCTTATGTACGAGCAGTACTTC
CDR3aa: CASSEALDRGRLMYEQYF

v_gene: TRBV9
j_gene: TRBJ2-1
d_gene: -
abundance: -
CDR3nt: TGTGCCAGCAGCTCTGACTTGGGTGAGCAGTTCTTC
CDR3aa: CASSSDLGEQFF

v_gene: TRBV3-1/TRBV3-2
j_gene: TRBJ2-2
d_gene: TRBD2
abundance: -
CDR3nt: TGTGCCAGCAGCCCCCGGGGAGCGGGAGGGAGGGAGCTGTTTTTT
CDR3aa: CASSPRGAGGRELFF

v_gene: TRBV7-7
j_gene: TRBJ2-7
d_gene: -
abundance: -
CDR3nt: TGTGCTAGCAGCTTAGGAACAGGGCAAGAGCAGTACTTC
CDR3aa: CASSLGTGQEQYF

v_gene: TRBV6-1
j_gene: TRBJ2-5
d_gene: TRBD2
abundance: -
CDR3nt: TGTGCCAGCAGTGGACGGACTAGCGGGGACCCCAGAGAGACCCAGTACTTC
CDR3aa: CASSGRTSGDPRETQYF

v_gene: TRBV4-3
j_gene: TRBJ1-4
d_gene: -
abundance: few
CDR3nt: TGCGCCAGCAGCCAAGGGACAGACAATAATGAAAAACTGTTTTTT
CDR3aa: CASSQGTDNNEKLFF

v_gene: TRBV10-3
j_gene: TRBJ2-1
d_gene: TRBD2
abundance: -
CDR3nt: TGTGCCATCAGTGAGTCGAGTAGCGGGAGGGATGAGCAGTTCTTC
CDR3aa: CAISESSSGRDEQFF

v_gene: TRBV18
j_gene: TRBJ2-7
d_gene: -
abundance: -
CDR3nt: TGTGCCAGCTCCCGAGCTAGAAACTACGAGCAGTACTTC
CDR3aa: CASSRARNYEQYF